A selection of T cell receptor beta chains follows, all from one sample in a study of T cell responses to AZD1222 COVID-19 vaccine. Sequencing used immunoSEQ multiplex PCR; TCRdb keeps in-frame clones, though not all of them. The sample records 130,000 to 150,000 clones, around 93% being singletons. The sample here was peripheral blood, taken on day 0 of AZD1222 vaccination. These receptors originate from an adult in good health. CDR3s include the opening cysteine and the closing phenylalanine or tryptophan.

J gene: TRBJ1-5; V gene: TRBV5-4; CDR3 protein: CASSLGTGGNQPQHF
J gene: TRBJ2-7; V gene: TRBV15; CDR3 protein: CATSRVGPPGHEQYF
J gene: TRBJ2-7; V gene: TRBV7-9; CDR3 protein: CASSLAGGPHEQYF
J gene: TRBJ2-7; V gene: TRBV14; CDR3 protein: CASSQGQGLSYEQYF
J gene: TRBJ2-1; V gene: TRBV27; CDR3 protein: CASERGNSYNEQFF
J gene: TRBJ2-5; V gene: TRBV7-3; CDR3 protein: CASSLGTSGAETQYF
J gene: TRBJ2-1; V gene: TRBV9; CDR3 protein: CASSVAGQGQYNEQFF
J gene: TRBJ2-1; V gene: TRBV9; CDR3 protein: CASSPTGQGNYNEQFF
J gene: TRBJ2-1; V gene: TRBV27; CDR3 protein: CASSTPGLEQFF
J gene: TRBJ1-1; V gene: TRBV2; CDR3 protein: CASSRTGFDTEAFF
J gene: TRBJ1-2; V gene: TRBV9; CDR3 protein: CASSVETTGYGYTF
J gene: TRBJ1-3; V gene: TRBV11-2; CDR3 protein: CASESGFGNTIYF
J gene: TRBJ2-1; V gene: TRBV3-1/TRBV3-2; CDR3 protein: CASSPNDYVNEQFF
J gene: TRBJ2-3; V gene: TRBV5-1; CDR3 protein: CASSRGDSPSTDTQYF
J gene: TRBJ1-2; V gene: TRBV2; CDR3 protein: CASSLIRESNHGYTF
J gene: TRBJ2-1; V gene: TRBV7-7; CDR3 protein: CASSLARAGAGEQFF
J gene: TRBJ2-1; V gene: TRBV4-2; CDR3 protein: CASSQESGNNEQFF
J gene: TRBJ1-1; V gene: TRBV5-4; CDR3 protein: CASSFRVLGTEAFF
J gene: TRBJ1-2; V gene: TRBV19; CDR3 protein: CASSTTANYGYTF
J gene: TRBJ1-2; V gene: TRBV6-5; CDR3 protein: CASSYRGRQFYGYTF
J gene: TRBJ1-5; V gene: TRBV6-5; CDR3 protein: CASRDRNQPQHF
J gene: TRBJ2-7; V gene: TRBV19; CDR3 protein: CASSTGLADYEQYF
J gene: TRBJ2-7; V gene: TRBV18; CDR3 protein: CASSAAQGWHEQYF
J gene: TRBJ2-5; V gene: TRBV3-1/TRBV3-2; CDR3 protein: CASSQLALVTQYF
J gene: TRBJ1-2; V gene: TRBV7-9; CDR3 protein: CASSPYNRGGYTF
J gene: TRBJ2-1; V gene: TRBV6-6; CDR3 protein: CASRGLGGRVGNEQFF
J gene: TRBJ1-6; V gene: TRBV11-2; CDR3 protein: CASSLWDLDNSPLHF
J gene: TRBJ2-4; V gene: TRBV2; CDR3 protein: CASSFTQGAGNIQYF
J gene: TRBJ2-5; V gene: TRBV5-1; CDR3 protein: CASSSQGQETQYF
J gene: TRBJ2-3; V gene: TRBV7-2; CDR3 protein: CASSSAPRDTQYF
J gene: TRBJ1-2; V gene: TRBV12-3/TRBV12-4; CDR3 protein: CASSLIQGSGYTF
J gene: TRBJ2-7; V gene: TRBV10-3; CDR3 protein: CAISERSEQYF
J gene: TRBJ1-2; V gene: TRBV5-3; CDR3 protein: CARSLVQGNYGYTF